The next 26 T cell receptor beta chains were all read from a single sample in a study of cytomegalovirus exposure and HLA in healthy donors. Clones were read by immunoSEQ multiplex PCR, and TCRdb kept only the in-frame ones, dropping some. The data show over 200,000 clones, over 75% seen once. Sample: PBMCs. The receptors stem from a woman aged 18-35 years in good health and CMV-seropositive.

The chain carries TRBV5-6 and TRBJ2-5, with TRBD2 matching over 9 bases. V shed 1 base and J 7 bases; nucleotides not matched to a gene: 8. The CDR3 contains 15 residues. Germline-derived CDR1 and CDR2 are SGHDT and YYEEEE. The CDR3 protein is CASSLPSGVSRTQYF. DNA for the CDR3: TGTGCCAGCAGCTTGCCTAGCGGGGTCTCTCGGACCCAGTACTTC.

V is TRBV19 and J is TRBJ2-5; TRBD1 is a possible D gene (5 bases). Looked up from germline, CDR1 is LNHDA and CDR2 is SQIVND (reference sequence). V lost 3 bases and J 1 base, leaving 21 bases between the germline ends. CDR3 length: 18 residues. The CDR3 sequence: CASSMGLRNLGFQETQYF. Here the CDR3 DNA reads TGTGCCAGTAGTATGGGGCTAAGGAATCTGGGGTTCCAAGAGACCCAGTACTTC.

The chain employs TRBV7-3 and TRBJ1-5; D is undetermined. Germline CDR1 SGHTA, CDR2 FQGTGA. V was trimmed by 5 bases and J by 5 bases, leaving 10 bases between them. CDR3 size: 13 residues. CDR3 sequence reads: CASSPARDQPQHF. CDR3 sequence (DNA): TGTGCCAGCAGCCCGGCTCGGGATCAGCCCCAGCATTTT.

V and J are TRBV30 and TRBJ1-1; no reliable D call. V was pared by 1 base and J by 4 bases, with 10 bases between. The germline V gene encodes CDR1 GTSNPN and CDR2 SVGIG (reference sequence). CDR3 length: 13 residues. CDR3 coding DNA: TGTGCCTGGAGTGGGGAGGAGGGCACTGAAGCTTTCTTT. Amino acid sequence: CAWSGEEGTEAFF.

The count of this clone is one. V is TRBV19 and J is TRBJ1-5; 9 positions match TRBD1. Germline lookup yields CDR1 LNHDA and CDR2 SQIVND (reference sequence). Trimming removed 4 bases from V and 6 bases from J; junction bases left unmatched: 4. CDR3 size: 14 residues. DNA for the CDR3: TGTGCCAGTAGTACGACAGGGGGAAGTCAGCCCCAGCATTTT. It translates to CASSTTGGSQPQHF.

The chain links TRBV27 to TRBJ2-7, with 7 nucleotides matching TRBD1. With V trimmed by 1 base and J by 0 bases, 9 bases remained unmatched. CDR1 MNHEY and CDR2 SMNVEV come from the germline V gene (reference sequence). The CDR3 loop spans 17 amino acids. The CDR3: CASSLFPSGQSSYEQYF. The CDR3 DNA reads TGTGCCAGCAGTTTATTCCCCTCGGGACAGAGCTCCTACGAGCAGTACTTC.

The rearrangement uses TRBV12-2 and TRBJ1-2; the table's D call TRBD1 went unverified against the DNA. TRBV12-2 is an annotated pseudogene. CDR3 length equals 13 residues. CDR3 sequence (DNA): TGTGCAAGTCGCTTTAAGGGGGACTATGGCTACACCTTC. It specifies CASRFKGDYGYTF.

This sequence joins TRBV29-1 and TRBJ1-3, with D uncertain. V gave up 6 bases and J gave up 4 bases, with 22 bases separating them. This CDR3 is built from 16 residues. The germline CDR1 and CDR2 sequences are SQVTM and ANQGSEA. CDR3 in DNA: TGCAGCGTCTTGGTGGCCAGGCGGGGAGTAGGAAACACCATATATTTT. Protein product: CSVLVARRGVGNTIYF. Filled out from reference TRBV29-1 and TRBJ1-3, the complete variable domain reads SAVISQKPSRDICQRGTSLTIQCQVDSQVTMMFWYRQQPGQSLTLIATANQGSEATYESGFVIDKFPISRPNLTFSTLTVSNMSPEDSSIYLCSVLVARRGVGNTIYFGEGSWLTVV.

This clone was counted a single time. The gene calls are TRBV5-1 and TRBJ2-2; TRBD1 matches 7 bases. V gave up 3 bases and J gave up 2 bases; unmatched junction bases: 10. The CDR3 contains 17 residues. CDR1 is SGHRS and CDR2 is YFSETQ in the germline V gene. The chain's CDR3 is CASSSDRARLNTGELFF. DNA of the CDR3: TGCGCCAGCAGCTCAGACAGGGCTCGTCTTAACACCGGGGAGCTGTTTTTT.

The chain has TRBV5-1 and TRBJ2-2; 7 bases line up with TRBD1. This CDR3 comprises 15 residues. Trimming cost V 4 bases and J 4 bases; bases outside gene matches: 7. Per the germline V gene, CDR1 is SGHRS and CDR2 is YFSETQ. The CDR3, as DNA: TGCGCCAGCAGCGACGACAGGGTCCGCACCGGGGAGCTGTTTTTT. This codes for CASSDDRVRTGELFF.

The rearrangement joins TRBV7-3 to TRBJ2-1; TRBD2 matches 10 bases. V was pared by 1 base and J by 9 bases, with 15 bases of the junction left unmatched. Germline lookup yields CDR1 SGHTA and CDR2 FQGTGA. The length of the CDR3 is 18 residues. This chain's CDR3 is CASSLRTSGPPLGGEQFF. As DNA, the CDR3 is TGTGCCAGCAGCTTAAGGACTAGCGGACCACCTCTAGGGGGTGAGCAGTTCTTC.

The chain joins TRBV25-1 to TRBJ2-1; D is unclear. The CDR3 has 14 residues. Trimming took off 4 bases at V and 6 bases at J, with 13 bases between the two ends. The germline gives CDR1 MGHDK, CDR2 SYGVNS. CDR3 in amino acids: CASSATFRFNEQFF. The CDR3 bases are TGTGCCAGCAGTGCTACCTTTCGGTTCAATGAGCAGTTCTTC.

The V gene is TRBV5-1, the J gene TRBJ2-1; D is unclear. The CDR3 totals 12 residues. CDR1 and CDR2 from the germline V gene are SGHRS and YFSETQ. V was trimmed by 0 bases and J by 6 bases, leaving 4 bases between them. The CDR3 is CASSLVRNEQFF. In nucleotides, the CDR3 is TGCGCCAGCAGCTTGGTTCGCAATGAGCAGTTCTTC.

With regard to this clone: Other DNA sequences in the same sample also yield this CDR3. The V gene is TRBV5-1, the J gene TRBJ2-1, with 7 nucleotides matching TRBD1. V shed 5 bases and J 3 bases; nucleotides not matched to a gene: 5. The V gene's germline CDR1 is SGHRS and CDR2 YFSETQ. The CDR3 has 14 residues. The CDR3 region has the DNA TGCGCCAGCAGTTCCTCAGGGGGCTACAATGAGCAGTTCTTC. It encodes CASSSSGGYNEQFF.

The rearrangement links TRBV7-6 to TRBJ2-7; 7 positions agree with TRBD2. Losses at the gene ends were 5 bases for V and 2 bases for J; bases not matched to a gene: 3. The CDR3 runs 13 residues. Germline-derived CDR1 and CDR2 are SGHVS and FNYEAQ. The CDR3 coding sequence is TGTGCCAGCAGCCCTAGCGGAGCCTACGAGCAGTACTTC. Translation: CASSPSGAYEQYF.

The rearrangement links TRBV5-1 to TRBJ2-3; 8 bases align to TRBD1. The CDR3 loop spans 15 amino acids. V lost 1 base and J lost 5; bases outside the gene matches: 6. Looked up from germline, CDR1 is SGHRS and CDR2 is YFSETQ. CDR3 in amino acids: CASSLTGGWGDTQYF. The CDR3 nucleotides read TGCGCCAGCAGCTTGACAGGGGGATGGGGAGATACGCAGTATTTT.

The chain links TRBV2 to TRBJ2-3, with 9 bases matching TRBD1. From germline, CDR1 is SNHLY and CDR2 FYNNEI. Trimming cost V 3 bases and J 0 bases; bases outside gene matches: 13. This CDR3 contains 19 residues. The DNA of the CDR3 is TGTGCCAGCAGTGACCCGGACAGGGGCGACTTGTCTAGCACAGATACGCAGTATTTT. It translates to CASSDPDRGDLSSTDTQYF.

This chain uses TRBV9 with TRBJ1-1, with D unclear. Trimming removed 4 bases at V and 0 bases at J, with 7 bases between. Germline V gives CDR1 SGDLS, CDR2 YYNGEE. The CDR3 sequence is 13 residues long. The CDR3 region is CASSPYMNTEAFF. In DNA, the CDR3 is TGTGCCAGCAGCCCGTACATGAACACTGAAGCTTTCTTT.

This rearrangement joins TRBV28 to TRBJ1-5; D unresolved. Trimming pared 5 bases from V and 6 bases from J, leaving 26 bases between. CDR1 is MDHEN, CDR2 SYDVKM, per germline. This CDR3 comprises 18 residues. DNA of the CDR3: TGTGCCAGCAGTCGCTCCGCCTGGGTCAGGCGGGGTAGTCAGCCCCAGCATTTT. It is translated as CASSRSAWVRRGSQPQHF.

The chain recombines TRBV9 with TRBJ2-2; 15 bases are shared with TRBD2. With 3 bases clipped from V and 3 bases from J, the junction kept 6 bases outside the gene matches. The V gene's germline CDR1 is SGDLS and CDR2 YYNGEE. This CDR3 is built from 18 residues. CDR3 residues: CASSAGLAGGPDTGELFF. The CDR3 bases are TGTGCCAGCAGCGCAGGACTAGCGGGAGGGCCGGACACCGGGGAGCTGTTTTTT. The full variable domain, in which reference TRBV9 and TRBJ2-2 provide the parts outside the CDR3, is DSGVTQTPKHLITATGQRVTLRCSPRSGDLSVYWYQQSLDQGLQFLIQYYNGEERAKGNILERFSAQQFPDLHSELNLSSLELGDSALYFCASSAGLAGGPDTGELFFGEGSRLTVL.

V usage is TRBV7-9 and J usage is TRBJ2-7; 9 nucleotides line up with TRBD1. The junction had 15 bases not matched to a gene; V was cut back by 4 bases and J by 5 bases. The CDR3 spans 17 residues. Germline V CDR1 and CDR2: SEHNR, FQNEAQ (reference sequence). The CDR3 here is CASSYQLPGQGFDEQYF. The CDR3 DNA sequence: TGTGCCAGCAGCTACCAGCTCCCGGGACAGGGTTTTGACGAGCAGTACTTC.

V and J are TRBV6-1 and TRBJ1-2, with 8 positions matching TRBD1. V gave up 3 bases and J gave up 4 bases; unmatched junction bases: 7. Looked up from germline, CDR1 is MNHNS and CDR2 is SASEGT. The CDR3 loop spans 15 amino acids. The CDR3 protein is CASSDSRDRLYGYTF. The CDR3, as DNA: TGTGCCAGCAGTGACTCTAGGGACAGGCTCTATGGCTACACCTTC.

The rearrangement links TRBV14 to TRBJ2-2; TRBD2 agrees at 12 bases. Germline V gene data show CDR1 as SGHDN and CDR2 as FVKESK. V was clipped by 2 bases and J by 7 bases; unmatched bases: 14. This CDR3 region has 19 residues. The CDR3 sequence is CASSQRGLAGRPINGELFF. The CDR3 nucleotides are TGTGCCAGCAGCCAAAGGGGACTAGCGGGCCGGCCGATCAACGGGGAGCTGTTTTTT.

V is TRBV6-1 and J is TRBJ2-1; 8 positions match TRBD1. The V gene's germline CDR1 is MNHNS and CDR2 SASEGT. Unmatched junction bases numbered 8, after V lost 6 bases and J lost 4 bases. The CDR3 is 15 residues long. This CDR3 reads CASRTRDRSYNEQFF. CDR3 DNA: TGTGCCAGCAGAACTCGGGACAGGTCTTACAATGAGCAGTTCTTC.

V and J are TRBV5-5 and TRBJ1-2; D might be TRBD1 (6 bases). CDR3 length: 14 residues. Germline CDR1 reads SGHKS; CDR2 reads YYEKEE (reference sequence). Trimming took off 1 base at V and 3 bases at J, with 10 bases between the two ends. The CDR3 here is CASSLYWTDYGYTF. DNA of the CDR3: TGTGCCAGCAGCTTGTACTGGACAGACTATGGCTACACCTTC. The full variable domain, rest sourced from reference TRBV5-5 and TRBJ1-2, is DAGVTQSPTHLIKTRGQQVTLRCSPISGHKSVSWYQQVLGQGPQFIFQYYEKEERGRGNFPDRFSARQFPNYSSELNVNALLLGDSALYLCASSLYWTDYGYTFGSGTRLTVV.

CDR3 DNA: TGTGCCAGCAGTCCCCAATCGGCGGGGAATGAGCAGTTCTTC. Amino acids: CASSPQSAGNEQFF. This sequence joins TRBV28 and TRBJ2-1; possibly TRBD2 for D (6 bases). CDR3 length equals 14 residues. Germline CDR1 is MDHEN and CDR2 is SYDVKM. V lost 5 bases, J lost 7 bases, and 15 bases lay in between.